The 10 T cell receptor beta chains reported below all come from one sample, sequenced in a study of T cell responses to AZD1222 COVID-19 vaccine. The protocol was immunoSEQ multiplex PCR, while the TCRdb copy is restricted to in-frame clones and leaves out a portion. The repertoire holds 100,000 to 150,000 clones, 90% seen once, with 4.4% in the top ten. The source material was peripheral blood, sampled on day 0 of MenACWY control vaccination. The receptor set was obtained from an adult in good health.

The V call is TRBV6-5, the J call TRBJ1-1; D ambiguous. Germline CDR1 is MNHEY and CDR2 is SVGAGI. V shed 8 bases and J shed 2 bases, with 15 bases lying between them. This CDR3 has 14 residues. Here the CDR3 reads CASRMSSVNTEAFF. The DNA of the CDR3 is TGTGCCAGCCGGATGAGCTCAGTTAACACTGAAGCTTTCTTT.

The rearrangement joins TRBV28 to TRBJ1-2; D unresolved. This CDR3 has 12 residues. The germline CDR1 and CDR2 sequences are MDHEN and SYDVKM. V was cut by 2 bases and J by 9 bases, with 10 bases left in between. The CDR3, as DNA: TGTGCCAGCAGTTTACGGACGGGGAGCTACACCTTC. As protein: CASSLRTGSYTF.

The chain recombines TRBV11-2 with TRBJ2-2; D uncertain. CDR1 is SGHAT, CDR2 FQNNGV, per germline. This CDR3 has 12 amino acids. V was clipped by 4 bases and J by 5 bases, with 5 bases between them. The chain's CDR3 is CASSSTTGELFF. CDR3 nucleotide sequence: TGTGCCAGCAGCTCGACGACCGGGGAGCTGTTTTTT.

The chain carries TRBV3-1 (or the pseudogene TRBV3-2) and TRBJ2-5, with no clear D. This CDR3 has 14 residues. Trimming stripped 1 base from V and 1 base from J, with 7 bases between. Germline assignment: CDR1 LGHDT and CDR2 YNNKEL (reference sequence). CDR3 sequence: CASSQAKGQETQYF. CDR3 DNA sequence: TGTGCCAGCAGCCAAGCGAAAGGCCAAGAGACCCAGTACTTC.

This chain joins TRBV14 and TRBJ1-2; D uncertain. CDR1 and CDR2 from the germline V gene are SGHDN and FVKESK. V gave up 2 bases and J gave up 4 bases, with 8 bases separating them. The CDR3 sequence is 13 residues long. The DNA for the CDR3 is TGTGCCAGCAGCCAAACCCCCGGCTATGGCTACACCTTC. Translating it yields CASSQTPGYGYTF.

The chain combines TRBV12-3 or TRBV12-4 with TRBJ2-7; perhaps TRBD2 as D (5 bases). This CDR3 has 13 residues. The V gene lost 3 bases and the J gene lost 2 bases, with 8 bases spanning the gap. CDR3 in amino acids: CASSFGVAYEQYV. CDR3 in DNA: TGTGCCAGCAGTTTCGGGGTGGCCTACGAGCAGTACGTC.

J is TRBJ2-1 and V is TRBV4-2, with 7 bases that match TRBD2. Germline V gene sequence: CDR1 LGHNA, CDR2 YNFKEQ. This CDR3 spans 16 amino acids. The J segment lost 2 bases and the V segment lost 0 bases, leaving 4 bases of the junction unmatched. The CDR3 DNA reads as TGTGCCAGCAGCCAAGATGGGGCGGGAGCCTACAATGAGCAGTTCTTC. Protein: CASSQDGAGAYNEQFF.

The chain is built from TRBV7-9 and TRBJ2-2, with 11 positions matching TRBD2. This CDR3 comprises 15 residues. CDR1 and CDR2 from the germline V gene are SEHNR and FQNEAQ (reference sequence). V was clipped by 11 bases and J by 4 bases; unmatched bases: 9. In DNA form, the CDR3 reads TGTGCCCCCTCTGGACTAGCGGGTTTCACCGGGGAGCTGTTTTTT. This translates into CAPSGLAGFTGELFF.

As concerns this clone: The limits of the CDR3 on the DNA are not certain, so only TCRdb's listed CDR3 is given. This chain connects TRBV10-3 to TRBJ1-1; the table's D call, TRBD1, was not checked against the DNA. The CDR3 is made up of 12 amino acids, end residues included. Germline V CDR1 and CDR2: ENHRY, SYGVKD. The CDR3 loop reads CAISAVAGGSFF.

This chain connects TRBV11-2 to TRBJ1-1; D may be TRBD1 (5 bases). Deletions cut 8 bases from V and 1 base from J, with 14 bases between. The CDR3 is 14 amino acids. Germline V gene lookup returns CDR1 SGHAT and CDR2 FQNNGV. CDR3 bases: TGTGCCAGCTGCTGGCTTACAGGGAACACTGAAGCTTTCTTT. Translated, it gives CASCWLTGNTEAFF.